Listed below are T cell receptor beta chains from one sample, sequenced in a study of cytomegalovirus exposure and HLA in healthy donors. Profiled with immunoSEQ multiplex PCR; TCRdb holds only in-frame clones, not every one. The sample has 90,000 to 110,000 clones; 73% are singletons. The specimen was PBMCs. The origin of the receptors is a man aged 35 to 55 in good health and CMV-seronegative. Each CDR3 is given with its conserved first and last residue. The D gene is left open where the match is weak. Expanded clones get a size class; other rows say once, few or many, or leave the size out.

NA	TRBJ2-5	NA	TRBV18	CASSATAGRETQYF	TGTGCCAGCTCAGCGACAGCGGGCAGGGAGACCCAGTACTTC
TRBD1	TRBJ2-3	NA	TRBV27	CASSPWTGEDTQYF	TGTGCCAGCAGTCCCTGGACAGGGGAAGATACGCAGTATTTT
TRBD1	TRBJ1-4	NA	TRBV7-9	CASSLDGTGGEKLFF	TGTGCCAGCAGCTTAGATGGGACAGGGGGAGAAAAACTGTTTTTT
NA	TRBJ1-2	NA	TRBV4-3	CASSQDWAVGSATNYGYTF	TGCGCCAGCAGCCAAGATTGGGCTGTTGGGTCAGCTACTAACTATGGCTACACCTTC
NA	TRBJ1-1	NA	TRBV18	CASSPANMNTEAFF	TGTGCCAGCTCACCCGCCAACATGAACACTGAAGCTTTCTTT
NA	TRBJ1-1	NA	TRBV30	CAWGPTGAFF	TGTGCCTGGGGCCCCACAGGGGCTTTCTTT
NA	TRBJ2-7	NA	TRBV18	CASSQGGLYEQYF	TGTGCCAGCTCCCAGGGGGGACTCTACGAGCAGTACTTC
NA	TRBJ1-2	NA	TRBV2	CASSAGGTANYGYTF	TGTGCCAGCAGCGCCGGAGGGACTGCTAACTATGGCTACACCTTC
NA	TRBJ1-5	NA	TRBV28	CASSLQGGQPQHF	TGTGCCAGCAGTTTACAGGGCGGTCAGCCCCAGCATTTT
TRBD1	TRBJ1-2	NA	TRBV30	CAWKGTGVGYPF	TGTGCCTGGAAGGGGACAGGGGTAGGCTACCCCTTC
NA	TRBJ1-5	NA	TRBV19	CASSIGRADQPQHF	TGTGCCAGTAGTATAGGCAGAGCGGATCAGCCCCAGCATTTT
NA	TRBJ2-3	NA	TRBV15	CATSRDRGGDINTQYF	TGTGCCACCAGCAGAGATCGAGGTGGGGACATAAATACGCAGTATTTT
TRBD1	TRBJ1-1	NA	TRBV7-6	CASSLKGQGFMNTEAFF	TGTGCCAGCAGCTTAAAGGGACAGGGGTTCATGAACACTGAAGCTTTCTTT
TRBD2	TRBJ2-3	NA	TRBV11-1	CASSFTSGGAADTQYF	TGTGCCAGCAGCTTTACTAGCGGGGGGGCTGCAGATACGCAGTATTTT
TRBD1	TRBJ2-7	few	TRBV6-1	CASSDGQGTLYEQYF	TGTGCCAGCAGTGACGGACAGGGGACCCTCTACGAGCAGTACTTC
NA	TRBJ1-1	NA	TRBV5-1	CASSLRGNTEAFF	TGCGCCAGCAGCTTAAGGGGGAACACTGAAGCTTTCTTT
NA	TRBJ1-5	NA	TRBV28	CASSLFRVRNQPQHF	TGTGCCAGCAGTTTATTTCGAGTGCGCAATCAGCCCCAGCATTTT
TRBD2	TRBJ2-2	NA	TRBV11-1	CASSYGTSGGDGELFF	TGTGCCAGCAGCTACGGGACTAGCGGGGGAGACGGGGAGCTGTTTTTT
NA	TRBJ1-2	NA	TRBV30	CAWSVILGAYYGYPF	TGTGCCTGGAGTGTAATTCTAGGGGCCTACTATGGCTACCCCTTC
NA	TRBJ1-1	NA	TRBV4-2	CASSPRAGSNTEAFF	TGTGCCAGCAGCCCTCGTGCAGGGTCGAACACTGAAGCTTTCTTT
TRBD2	TRBJ2-1	NA	TRBV27	CASSPLRTSGRLEQFF	TGTGCCAGCAGTCCACTAAGGACTAGCGGTAGGCTTGAGCAGTTCTTC
NA	TRBJ2-7	NA	TRBV7-9	CSSSSSSYEQYF	TGTTCCAGCAGCTCGAGCTCCTACGAGCAGTACTTC
TRBD1	TRBJ1-2	NA	TRBV19	CASTPPDRDGYTF	TGTGCCAGTACCCCACCCGACAGGGACGGCTACACCTTC
NA	TRBJ1-2	NA	TRBV19	CASSIGPGTSYGYTF	TGTGCCAGTAGTATTGGACCCGGGACAAGCTATGGCTACACCTTC
TRBD1	TRBJ2-2	few	TRBV6-4	CASSSSGGHTGELFF	TGTGCCAGCAGCTCTTCAGGGGGTCATACCGGGGAGCTGTTTTTT
NA	TRBJ1-4	NA	TRBV18	CASSPGAERHNEKLFF	TGTGCCAGCTCACCGGGAGCCGAGAGACATAATGAAAAACTGTTTTTT
TRBD1	TRBJ2-1	NA	TRBV19	CASSPGQVNEQFF	TGTGCCAGTAGTCCTGGACAGGTGAATGAGCAGTTCTTC
NA	TRBJ1-6	once	TRBV9	CASSVAEISPLHF	TGTGCCAGCAGCGTAGCCGAGATTTCACCCCTCCACTTT